The present T cell receptor (beta chain) was sequenced within a study of monozygotic twins with inflammatory bowel disease. The CDR3 runs 14 residues. Germline V gene sequence: CDR1 DFQATT, CDR2 SNEGSKA (reference sequence). For each CDR3 protein, TCRdb gives one entry from its re-call of the 5' RACE reads, without DNA. The specimen's table records approximately 400,000 distinct CDR3 sequences. Sequenced: blood. This sequence originates from a human donor with ulcerative colitis or Crohn's disease, or a healthy co-twin of an affected twin (not recorded which). The chain couples TRBV20-1 to TRBJ2-7; checking the TCRdb D call of TRBD1 is not possible without DNA. The chain's CDR3 is CSAKTWTSDYEQYF.